One T cell receptor beta chain is described in this entry. These data originate in a study of blood T cell repertoires in COVID-19. Original analysis: Amplification of reference gene primers provided the estimated nucleated cell counts. Profiled with immunoSEQ multiplex PCR; TCRdb holds only in-frame clones, not every one. That table supplies the V and J calls and clone size; D and trimming were determined from the DNA. This sample has nearly 350,000 clones, with approximately 91% found just once. Trimming pared 5 bases from V and 4 bases from J, leaving 11 bases between. Germline V CDR1 and CDR2: SGHVS, FQNEAQ. This CDR3 comprises 13 residues.

The TCR sequence derives from a woman aged 65 to 85 with COVID-19, enrolled during active disease. The rearrangement joins TRBV7-8 to TRBJ1-2, with D perhaps TRBD1 (6 bases). The sequenced material came from peripheral blood. CDR3 coding DNA: TGTGCCAGCAGCGAGGACAGCTTCTATGGCTACACCTTC. Translation gives CASSEDSFYGYTF. The full variable domain, its missing parts supplied by reference TRBV7-8 and TRBJ1-2, is GAGVSQSPRYKVAKRGQDVALRCDPISGHVSLFWYQQALGQGPEFLTYFQNEAQLDKSGLPSDRFFAERPEGSVSTLKIQRTQQEDSAVYLCASSEDSFYGYTFGSGTRLTVV.